Below are 18 T cell receptor beta chains sequenced from a single sample in a study of T cells in localized non-small cell lung cancer. Assay: immunoSEQ multiplex PCR; the TCRdb copy retains only in-frame clones and omits some. The sample lists approximately 52,000 clones; approximately 90% were seen once. Sequencing was performed on peripheral blood, taken before any cancer treatment. These receptors came from a male donor at least 60 years old with stage III squamous cell lung carcinoma.

This chain links TRBV6-1 with TRBJ2-1; the D gene is possibly TRBD2 (5 bases). In germline, CDR1 is MNHNS, CDR2 SASEGT. V shed 6 bases and J shed 8 bases, with 11 bases lying between them. The CDR3 contains 12 residues. As DNA, the CDR3 is TGTGCCAGCAGGTTAAGCGGCCATGAGCAGTTCTTC. It yields the protein CASRLSGHEQFF.

This clone was observed a single time. The chain has TRBV7-8 and TRBJ2-7; D perhaps matches TRBD1 (6 bases). The CDR3 totals 15 residues. The V gene lost 1 base and the J gene lost 0 bases, with 10 bases spanning the gap. The germline CDR1 and CDR2 sequences are SGHVS and FQNEAQ. The CDR3 coding sequence is TGTGCCAGCAGCTTAGTTCTGGACAGCTCCTACGAGCAGTACTTC. Its protein is CASSLVLDSSYEQYF.

V is TRBV2 and J is TRBJ2-2; the match to TRBD1 covers 9 bases. The CDR3 is 12 residues long. Germline loops: CDR1 SNHLY, CDR2 FYNNEI. V dropped 9 bases and J dropped 6; count of bases not matched to a gene: 2. Here the CDR3 reads CASGTGPGELFF. In DNA, the CDR3 is TGTGCCAGTGGGACAGGGCCCGGGGAGCTGTTTTTT.

V is TRBV6-5 and J is TRBJ2-2, with TRBD2 identical over 8 bases. J gave up 8 bases and V 0 bases, and 5 bases lay outside the gene matches. The CDR3 is made up of 15 amino acids. Germline loops: CDR1 MNHEY, CDR2 SVGAGI. The CDR3, as DNA: TGTGCCAGCAGTTACTCTAGCGGGACGACTGGGGAGCTGTTTTTT. Amino acid sequence: CASSYSSGTTGELFF.

The J gene is TRBJ2-1, the V gene TRBV27; 8 bases line up with TRBD1. The V gene's germline CDR1 is MNHEY and CDR2 SMNVEV (reference sequence). Trimming took 5 bases from V and 2 from J; bases not matched to a gene: 2. This CDR3 comprises 14 residues. CDR3 residues: CASSADRAYNEQFF. The CDR3 nucleotides read TGTGCCAGCAGTGCGGACAGGGCCTACAATGAGCAGTTCTTC.

CDR3 DNA sequence: TGCGCCAGCAGCGAGATAGCGGGAGGGCCCACAGATACGCAGTATTTT. Encoded protein: CASSEIAGGPTDTQYF. The chain couples TRBV5-1 to TRBJ2-3; 11 nucleotides align to TRBD2. Unmatched junction bases numbered 6, after V lost 4 bases and J lost 2 bases. The CDR3 loop spans 16 amino acids. The germline CDR1 and CDR2 sequences are SGHRS and YFSETQ.

The chain couples TRBV5-6 to TRBJ2-2; D is undetermined. This CDR3 has 14 residues. Germline V gene sequence: CDR1 SGHDT, CDR2 YYEEEE. V lost 2 bases, J lost 5 bases, and 10 bases lay in between. CDR3 in DNA: TGTGCCAGCAGCTTATCCCAGTTGACCGGGGAGCTGTTTTTT. Translating it yields CASSLSQLTGELFF.

This chain links TRBV4-1 with TRBJ2-1, with D possibly being TRBD2 (5 bases). This CDR3 contains 15 residues. CDR1 is MGHRA and CDR2 is YSYEKL in the germline V gene. V lost 0 bases and J 4 bases, leaving 10 bases between the germline ends. The CDR3 nucleotides read TGCGCCAGCAGCCAAGATCTTCAGCGGTACAATGAGCAGTTCTTC. Its translation: CASSQDLQRYNEQFF.

The chain carries TRBV15 and TRBJ1-1; 9 nucleotides agree with TRBD1. The V gene's germline CDR1 is LNHNV and CDR2 YYDKDF (reference sequence). The CDR3 runs 15 residues. The junction had 8 bases not matched to a gene; V was cut back by 0 bases and J by 9 bases. This chain's CDR3 is CATSREGQGLGQAFF. Written as DNA, the CDR3 is TGTGCCACCAGCAGAGAGGGACAGGGCCTAGGTCAAGCTTTCTTT.

This chain connects TRBV7-9 to TRBJ2-5; D ambiguous. The V gene lost 1 base and the J gene lost 5 bases, with 11 bases spanning the gap. The V gene's germline CDR1 is SEHNR and CDR2 FQNEAQ (reference sequence). The CDR3 has 14 residues. The CDR3 here is CASSLVPSEETQYF. For the CDR3, the DNA is TGTGCCAGCAGCTTAGTCCCCTCGGAGGAGACCCAGTACTTC. Using reference TRBV7-9 and TRBJ2-5 for the parts outside the CDR3, the full variable domain is DTGVSQNPRHKITKRGQNVTFRCDPISEHNRLYWYRQTLGQGPEFLTYFQNEAQLEKSRLLSDRFSAERPKGSFSTLEIQRTEQGDSAMYLCASSLVPSEETQYFGPGTRLLVL.

V usage is TRBV5-4 and J usage is TRBJ2-7; D may be TRBD2 (6 bases). Per the germline V gene, CDR1 is SGHNT and CDR2 is YYREEE (reference sequence). This CDR3 comprises 15 residues. V was shortened by 4 bases and J by 0 bases, with 14 bases between the two germline ends. The DNA for the CDR3 is TGTGCCAGCAGCCAAGCGAACGGGGGCTCCTACGAGCAGTACTTC. This translates into CASSQANGGSYEQYF.

This chain connects TRBV9 to TRBJ2-3; possibly TRBD1 for D (6 bases). The germline CDR1 and CDR2 sequences are SGDLS and YYNGEE. This CDR3 is 15 amino acids long. V lost 4 bases, J lost 5 bases, and 17 bases lay in between. CDR3 in amino acids: CASSSTGFDKDTQYF. In DNA, the CDR3 is TGTGCCAGCAGCTCGACAGGTTTTGATAAAGATACGCAGTATTTT.

The chain's CDR3 is CASGGGGRSETQYF. CDR3 nucleotides: TGTGCCAGCGGGGGCGGGGGAAGGAGTGAGACCCAGTACTTC. This sequence joins TRBV2 and TRBJ2-5; perhaps TRBD2 as D (7 bases). The V gene lost 8 bases and the J gene lost 5 bases, with 18 bases spanning the gap. CDR1 is SNHLY, CDR2 FYNNEI, per germline. This CDR3 comprises 14 residues.

V usage is TRBV6-6 and J usage is TRBJ1-2; a possible D gene is TRBD1 (5 bases). The germline gives CDR1 MNHNY, CDR2 SVGAGI (reference sequence). V was shortened by 3 bases and J by 8 bases, with 16 bases between the two germline ends. The CDR3 is 14 amino acids. CDR3 in amino acids: CASSYYGDRDGYTF. The CDR3 DNA reads as TGTGCCAGCAGTTATTACGGTGACCGGGACGGCTACACCTTC.

A single count supports this clone. The chain employs TRBV19 and TRBJ1-5; D gene uncertain. V was pared by 8 bases and J by 5 bases, with 13 bases between. Germline CDR1 is LNHDA and CDR2 is SQIVND (reference sequence). The CDR3 has 13 amino acids. CDR3 amino acids: CASGKRIDQPQHF. For the CDR3, the DNA is TGTGCCAGTGGGAAAAGAATCGATCAGCCCCAGCATTTT.

The chain recombines TRBV7-9 with TRBJ2-7; 7 bases line up with TRBD2. The length of the CDR3 is 17 residues. Germline values: CDR1 SEHNR, CDR2 FQNEAQ (reference sequence). The V gene end was trimmed by 5 bases and the J gene end by 2 bases; junction bases not matched to a gene: 15. The CDR3 coding sequence is TGTGCCAGCAGCCACACCGCAGTAGGACTAGTCACCTACGAGCAGTACTTC. Translating it yields CASSHTAVGLVTYEQYF.

This chain links TRBV10-1 with TRBJ1-2; no firm D call. Germline loops: CDR1 WNHNN, CDR2 SYGVQD (reference sequence). The CDR3 is made up of 12 amino acids. The V and J ends lost 8 bases and 7 bases respectively, with 14 bases between them. CDR3 nucleotides: TGCGCCAGCCCCAAATCCCGCGGTGGCTACACCTTC. Translating it yields CASPKSRGGYTF.

This clone has a count of ten or more. The rearrangement joins TRBV6-1 to TRBJ2-1; no clear D gene. Germline CDR1 is MNHNS and CDR2 is SASEGT. Trimming removed 3 bases from V and 4 bases from J, with 4 bases in between. The CDR3 runs to 12 residues. The CDR3 loop reads CASSESYNEQFF. CDR3 DNA sequence: TGTGCCAGCAGTGAGTCTTACAATGAGCAGTTCTTC.